In this sample, the clone carrying this T cell receptor beta chain turned up a few times. Next came a second PCR, run for about 7 to 12 cycles, which used a sample-barcoded 5' primer along with a J-beta primer mix. TCRdb re-called the 5' RACE reads with MiXCR, one entry per CDR3 protein. The data show around 790,000 distinct CDR3 sequences, approximately 48% seen once. These data are taken from a study of blood T cells in healthy people across ages. The length of the CDR3 is 14 residues. In germline, CDR1 is DFQATT, CDR2 SNEGSKA (reference sequence). V lost 6 bases to trimming and J lost 1 base; unmatched junction nucleotides: 6. Donors were healthy Caucasian individuals from Russia aged about 6 to 90.

Sequencing was done on a sample of blood. The sequence was obtained from a man in his 60s in good health. The V gene is TRBV20-1, the J gene TRBJ2-1; 7 bases are a match to TRBD2. The CDR3: CSAPYSGSYNEQFF. The CDR3 DNA reads as TGCAGTGCCCCCTATAGCGGGTCCTACAATGAGCAGTTCTTC.